One sample yielded the 18 T cell receptor beta chains listed below, sequenced in a study of CXCR3-negative and CXCR3-positive naive CD8 T cells. All TRB cDNA libraries came from 5' RACE performed with UMI labels. Using the 5' RACE reads, TCRdb records one entry per CDR3 protein without DNA. The sample holds tens of thousands of distinct CDR3 sequences. Sequencing was done on a sample of naive CXCR3- CD8+ T cells from blood. Subset denoted: CD45RO-CCR7+CD27+CD95- naive CD8+ T cells lacking CXCR3 (TNR3-). The source of these receptors is a human donor in good health. Some clones in this sample may be carry-over from other donors' samples.

This chain uses TRBV20-1 with TRBJ1-6. The CDR3 contains 11 residues. CDR1 and CDR2 (germline): DFQATT, SNEGSKA (reference sequence). The CDR3 protein is CSAPTGSPLHF.

The chain couples TRBV6-4 to TRBJ2-2; the TCRdb call, TRBD1, lacks DNA for checking. CDR3 size: 16 residues. Per germline, CDR1 MRHNA and CDR2 SNTAGT. This CDR3 is CASSDSVGGNTGELFF.

The V gene is TRBV10-3, the J gene TRBJ2-1. The germline V gene encodes CDR1 ENHRY and CDR2 SYGVKD. This CDR3 spans 11 amino acids. The CDR3 is CAISNEYEQFF.

The chain carries TRBV4-2 and TRBJ1-3; TCRdb calls TRBD1, which cannot be checked without DNA. CDR1 LGHNA and CDR2 YNFKEQ come from the germline V gene. CDR3 size: 17 residues. The CDR3 protein is CASSQNMWTVSGNTIYF.

The V and J genes are TRBV5-6 and TRBJ1-5; TCRdb picks TRBD1, but there is no DNA to check that call. The CDR3 length is 14 residues. Germline CDR1 and CDR2: SGHDT and YYEEEE. The CDR3 is CASSLQGRDQPQHF.

V usage is TRBV3-1 and J usage is TRBJ2-1; TCRdb names TRBD2, which stays unverified in the absence of DNA. This CDR3 has 16 residues. CDR1 and CDR2 from the germline V gene are LGHDT and YNNKEL (reference sequence). The CDR3: CASSQVSGGFDNEQFF.

The genes are TRBV5-1 and TRBJ2-1; absent DNA, TCRdb's TRBD1 call cannot be checked. The CDR3 extends over 15 amino acids. CDR1 is SGHRS, CDR2 YFSETQ, per germline. The CDR3 protein is CASSDGTGDYNEQFF.

The V call is TRBV6-2 or TRBV6-3, the J call TRBJ2-1; TCRdb reports TRBD1, a call that lacks DNA to check it against. The CDR3 has 15 amino acids. Germline values: CDR1 MNHEY, CDR2 SVGEGT. The CDR3 region is CASSYLPGAYNEQFF.

V is TRBV7-9 and J is TRBJ2-3; the TCRdb D gene call, TRBD1, has no DNA to confirm it. CDR1 is SEHNR and CDR2 is FQNEAQ in the germline V gene (reference sequence). There are 15 residues in the CDR3. The CDR3 reads CASSPSGGAADTQYF. The full variable domain, with the rest looked up from reference TRBV7-9 and TRBJ2-3, is DTGVSQNPRHKITKRGQNVTFRCDPISEHNRLYWYRQTLGQGPEFLTYFQNEAQLEKSRLLSDRFSAERPKGSFSTLEIQRTEQGDSAMYLCASSPSGGAADTQYFGPGTRLTVL.

The rearrangement joins TRBV29-1 to TRBJ2-7; the TCRdb D gene call, TRBD1, has no DNA to confirm it. In germline, CDR1 is SQVTM, CDR2 ANQGSEA. This CDR3 is built from 13 residues. The CDR3 loop reads CSVEPLDSWEQYF.

The rearrangement uses TRBV7-8 and TRBJ1-5; TCRdb proposes TRBD1, but this gene call is untestable without DNA. Germline CDR1 is SGHVS and CDR2 is FQNEAQ. This CDR3 comprises 16 residues. The CDR3 region is CASSLKSTGRNQPQHF.

This rearrangement joins TRBV29-1 to TRBJ2-3; as DNA is missing, the TRBD2 call by TCRdb cannot be tested. This CDR3 comprises 15 residues. Germline CDR1 reads SQVTM; CDR2 reads ANQGSEA. The CDR3 region is CSVEVAGDNTDTQYF.

V is TRBV6-2 or TRBV6-3 and J is TRBJ2-3. Germline V gene lookup returns CDR1 MNHEY and CDR2 SVGEGT. This CDR3 is 13 amino acids long. The CDR3 sequence: CASSYTGIDTQYF.

This sequence joins TRBV6-6 and TRBJ1-2; TCRdb selects TRBD1, and the lack of DNA leaves this call unchecked. Germline CDR1 is MNHNY and CDR2 is SVGAGI (reference sequence). The CDR3 sequence is 15 residues long. CDR3 in amino acids: CASSFEVDREVGYTF.

V is TRBV29-1 and J is TRBJ1-1. CDR1 is SQVTM, CDR2 ANQGSEA, per germline. The CDR3 covers 14 residues. The chain's CDR3 is CSVEDAGASYEAFF.

This chain joins TRBV29-1 and TRBJ2-7; without DNA, the TCRdb call of TRBD2 cannot be checked. This CDR3 region has 13 residues. Germline V gene sequence: CDR1 SQVTM, CDR2 ANQGSEA. The CDR3 reads CSVGRARSYEQYF.

This chain connects TRBV29-1 to TRBJ2-7; TCRdb reports TRBD1, a call that lacks DNA to check it against. Germline CDR1 is SQVTM and CDR2 is ANQGSEA. The CDR3 consists of 14 residues. The CDR3 spells CSVDPGQGGYEQYF.

This chain links TRBV28 with TRBJ1-2. From germline, CDR1 is MDHEN and CDR2 SYDVKM. This CDR3 region has 13 residues. This CDR3 is CASSLVEDYGYTF.